This T cell receptor (beta chain) was sequenced for a study of blood T cells in healthy people across ages (dated by TCRdb to 2014 to 2015). About the study as a whole: In model experiments, template switching captured about one uniquely barcoded TCR beta cDNA molecule for every two T cells. Using deep sequencing normalized with unique cDNA molecular identifiers, the study measured how TCR beta repertoire diversity changes with age. Two additional independent replicas of 1 million unique cDNA reads from the same blood draw were analyzed for two donors (one aged 18 to 30 and one aged 80 or older). The donors were divided into four age groups: young (average around 16 years), middle-aged (about 41), aged (under 70) and long-lived (nearly 85).

Results and caveats for the whole study, not just this receptor: The long-lived group showed more naive CD4+ T cells, fewer expanded clones and increased TCR diversity than the aged group, suggesting age selection. Since profiling was done on bulk unsorted PBMCs, naive and antigen-experienced compartments could not be conclusively compared. Total diversity estimates from one million sequenced T cells were considered lower bounds and underestimates. As age increased, observed TCR beta diversity per million T cells dropped in a roughly linear way, and a significant reduction was already evident by age 40. Because donor CMV infection status was unknown, age-related changes in expanded clonotypes were potentially confounded. There was a strong correlation between observed TCR beta diversity and the percentage of naive T cells measured by flow cytometry.

A note on this clonotype: Its specific antigen is unknown. There are no base qualities to consult, and no much larger clone falls within one base.

V is cut by 1 base and J by 4 bases, and the space between the germline ends is 13 bases. CDR1 and CDR2 were assigned from the germline V gene as MNHNS and SASEGT. Counted from cysteine to phenylalanine, this CDR3 has 15 amino acids. Kept here is only the CDR3 DNA, which spans 45 bases and is read in frame from base 1. Systemically healthy Caucasian individuals from Russia, 35 to 50 in total and aged about 6 to 100 years, were included as donors. Approximately 11 milliliters of peripheral blood were drawn from each donor into EDTA-treated Vacutainer tubes. PBMCs were isolated by Ficoll-Paque density-gradient centrifugation, with at least 7 million obtained per sample. Trizol reagent was used to extract total RNA from PBMCs, with at least 6 micrograms per sample. Naive CD45RAhigh/CD27high T cell percentages were measured by flow cytometry on a PBMC aliquot from every donor. Library preparation used 5' RACE. Sequencing took place on an Illumina HiSeq 2500. A second roughly 7 to 11 cycle PCR used a sample-barcoded 5' primer and a J-beta primer mix. A template-switch 5' adaptor carrying 12 random nucleotides introduced a unique molecular identifier onto each TCR beta cDNA molecule. Each sample yielded at least 2.5 million CDR3-containing paired-end reads. The Mint cDNA synthesis kit, primed by a TRBC-specific oligonucleotide, was used to synthesize first-strand cDNA from all RNA. After uracil-DNA glycosylase treatment, a first 18-cycle PCR used universal primers M1SS and BC2_uni_R on all cDNA. The study's processing was this. Normalization of each sample was performed by random selection of 1 million high-quality reads, each carrying a distinct molecular identifier. Reads sharing molecular identifiers were discarded rather than binned into consensus sequences. MiTCR, run with a Q25 quality threshold and the strictest error-elimination algorithm, handled CDR3 identification, clonotype clustering and error correction. A nonparametric unseen species model with Euler transformation was used to estimate a lower bound on total TCR beta diversity. TCRdb trimmed public reads at Q25 via fastp, called clones via MiXCR and kept in-frame beta chains. Each CDR3 protein appears once, grouped with its most common genes and DNA. These V and J calls originate from TCRdb's pipeline instead of the authors' own analysis. This sample holds more than 900,000 distinct CDR3 sequences; approximately 25% were observed only once. Less than 0.75% of the sample rests with the top ten.

The sample also formed part of further work on T cells of mothers and their children. The second source states: Nine systemically healthy Caucasian individuals, comprising three mothers and their six children, were included as donors. cDNA synthesis used all of the extracted RNA, with 1.5 ug of RNA in each 15 ul reaction. In the second PCR, the M1S primer introduced both the sample barcodes and 2-4 random nucleotides. More than 9 million TCR beta CDR3 reads were obtained from each mother, and 2.5 million to 3.5 million reads were obtained from each child. TCR recombination output is similarly shaped by thymic selection in related and unrelated pairs, with a minor effect exerted by inherited differences. Related mother-child pairs always showed normalized repertoire overlap that was slightly higher than in unrelated mother-child pairs, though the difference was never significant. With a sensitivity of about 100 clones per million clonotypes, no persistent microchimeric T cell clones were detected. Deep NGS was used in the study to compare the TCR beta repertoires of mothers and children and to look for features that separate related mother-child pairs from unrelated individuals. Mothers averaged about 37 +/- 4 years of age and children averaged roughly 12 +/- 4 years. After adapter ligation with NEBNext reagents, the libraries were sequenced on Illumina HiSeq 2000 with 100+100 nt paired-end reads. To prevent cross-contamination, the mother and child libraries were prepared one month apart and sequenced in separate runs. Each donor had between roughly 450,000 and 2,100,000 distinct TCR beta clonotypes identified. Naive TCR beta clonotypes were estimated from low-frequency clonotypes matched to each donor's FACS-determined naive share, without sorting.

The material sequenced was blood. The receptor was isolated from a girl aged 2-10 years in good health. The chain was built from TRBV6-1 and TRBJ2-5; a weak D assignment points to TRBD1 (5 bases agree). The CDR3 is CASSEGGPGIETQYF. The base sequence is TGTGCCAGCAGTGAAGGAGGCCCAGGGATAGAGACCCAGTACTTC.